This is a list of T cell receptor beta chains from one sample in a study of CD8+CD57+ T cells in acquired aplastic anemia. TCRdb reprocessed the reads with MiXCR, giving one entry per CDR3 protein. The data contain approximately 270,000 distinct CDR3 sequences, roughly 50% of them singletons. The material sequenced was sorted CD4+, CD8+, or CD8+CD57+ T cells (not recorded which) from PBMCs. The receptor source for this set is a human donor with severe aplastic anemia or a healthy control (not recorded which). Both conserved end residues are part of each CDR3. D genes are given only for firm matches. Clone size is given for some rows only: seen once, a few or many times, or a class if the clone is expanded.

cdr3_nt cdr3_aa clone_size j_call v_call d_call
TGCAGTGCTAGAGAGGTGTTTAGCAATCAGCCCCAGTACTTC CSAREVFSNQPQYF few TRBJ2-5 TRBV20-1 .
TGTGCCAGCAGCTCCGGGGGGGACACGGAACGTAATGCGCCCCAGCATTTT CASSSGGDTERNAPQHF many TRBJ1-5 TRBV5-8 .
TGTGCCAGCAGCTCGTTCCCCGGGACAGCGTATGGCTACACCTTC CASSSFPGTAYGYTF many TRBJ1-2 TRBV7-9 TRBD1
TGCGCCAGCAGTGAGTCAGCAGATACGCAGTATTTT CASSESADTQYF . TRBJ2-3 TRBV10-1 .
TGCGCCAGCAGCTTGGGCAATGGGGCAGGGGGCACTGAAGCTTTCTTT CASSLGNGAGGTEAFF . TRBJ1-1 TRBV5-1 TRBD1
TGTGCCAGCAGTTTTTGGCGGGGTAGCTCCTACAATGAGCAGTTCTTC CASSFWRGSSYNEQFF . TRBJ2-1 TRBV27 .
TGCGCCAGCAGCAGGGACAGAAACTACGAGCAGTACTTC CASSRDRNYEQYF . TRBJ2-7 TRBV10-1 TRBD1
TGTGCTAGCAGCTTTGGGTGGGGGGAGACCCAGTACTTC CASSFGWGETQYF many TRBJ2-5 TRBV7-7 .
TGCGCCAGCAGTCAACTTACCTCGGCGGGCTACGAGCAGTACTTC CASSQLTSAGYEQYF many TRBJ2-7 TRBV10-2 .
TGTGCCAGTAGTATCTACCGACAGGGAGAGACCCAGTACTTC CASSIYRQGETQYF . TRBJ2-5 TRBV19 TRBD1
TGCAGTGCTGGCACGGACCTTTACGAGCAGTACTTC CSAGTDLYEQYF many TRBJ2-7 TRBV20-1 .
TGTGCCAGCAGCTTGAAGGGGGGCCGGGGGGGTGGCACCATATATTTT CASSLKGGRGGGTIYF many TRBJ1-3 TRBV7-8 .
TGTGCCAGCAGCGTAGTCGCTAGCGGGCCCCCCTACGAGCAGTACTTC CASSVVASGPPYEQYF many TRBJ2-7 TRBV9 TRBD2
TGTGCCAGCAGTGCTTCAGGGCTCGAGCAGTACTTC CASSASGLEQYF many TRBJ2-7 TRBV2 .
TGTGCCATGACGGTTGGTAACTATGGCTACACCTTC CAMTVGNYGYTF . TRBJ1-2 TRBV24-1 .
TGTGCCAGCAGCCCTAACCGGGGCGGTTACAATGAGCAGTTCTTC CASSPNRGGYNEQFF . TRBJ2-1 TRBV7-2 .
TGTGCCTGGAGTGAGCAGGGGTTAGGGGAGCAGTACTTC CAWSEQGLGEQYF . TRBJ2-7 TRBV30 .
TGCGCCAGCACCACTCAGGGAAGCTCCTACAATGAGCAGTTCTTC CASTTQGSSYNEQFF many TRBJ2-1 TRBV5-1 .
TGTGCCATCAGCTCCGGGACCGAGAATTCACCCCTCCACTTT CAISSGTENSPLHF few TRBJ1-6 TRBV10-3 .
TGCAGTGCTATAAGGACTAGCGGCACAGATACGCAGTATTTT CSAIRTSGTDTQYF many TRBJ2-3 TRBV20-1 TRBD2
TGTGCCAGTAGTATAGGGGGAAGTGCAGAGACCCAGTACTTC CASSIGGSAETQYF many TRBJ2-5 TRBV19 .
TGTGCCAGCAGCCAAGTGGAGAGCTCCTACGAGCAGTACTTC CASSQVESSYEQYF . TRBJ2-7 TRBV4-2 .
TGTGCCAGCAGCTTTGCAGCGGGACCCTACAATGAGCAGTTCTTC CASSFAAGPYNEQFF . TRBJ2-1 TRBV7-3 TRBD2
TGTGCCAGCAGCCAAAGAGGGGGGGCTTTCTTT CASSQRGGAFF . TRBJ1-1 TRBV7-8 .
TGTGCCAGCAGCTTAGCCCAGGGGGCGCTAGGTCGCACGCAGTATTTT CASSLAQGALGRTQYF many TRBJ2-3 TRBV7-6 TRBD1
TGTGCCAGCAGCTTAAGCGGGGGAAGCACAGATACGCAGTATTTT CASSLSGGSTDTQYF few TRBJ2-3 TRBV7-3 TRBD2
TGTGCCAGCAGATGGACTTTCCTCTCCTACGAGCAGTACTTC CASRWTFLSYEQYF . TRBJ2-7 TRBV2 .
TGCGCCAGCAGCGACCCACAGTCGGGAGACTATGGCTACACCTTC CASSDPQSGDYGYTF many TRBJ1-2 TRBV5-1 .
TGTGCCAGCAGCAAAGCGGGGGGGGGAGATACGCAGTATTTT CASSKAGGGDTQYF few TRBJ2-3 TRBV6-2/TRBV6-3 TRBD2
TGTGCCAGCAGCTTCTCGACAGGGGGCTCCTACGAGCAGTACTTC CASSFSTGGSYEQYF . TRBJ2-7 TRBV7-9 TRBD1
TGCAGTGCTAGACCGAATAGAGGGGTTCGGGAGACCCAGTACTTC CSARPNRGVRETQYF . TRBJ2-5 TRBV20-1 .
TGCAGTGCCAACCCCACAGGTCAAGGGATTCAGTACTTC CSANPTGQGIQYF . TRBJ2-4 TRBV20-1 .
TGTGCCAGTAGTAACCTAGCGGGGGACAATGAGCAGTTCTTC CASSNLAGDNEQFF once TRBJ2-1 TRBV19 TRBD2
TGTGCCAGCAGCTCTCTAGCGGGGGCCACAGATACGCAGTATTTT CASSSLAGATDTQYF . TRBJ2-3 TRBV5-6 TRBD2
TGTGCCAGCAGCCGAGGACAGCGGTCTAACTATGGCTACACCTTC CASSRGQRSNYGYTF many TRBJ1-2 TRBV6-5 .